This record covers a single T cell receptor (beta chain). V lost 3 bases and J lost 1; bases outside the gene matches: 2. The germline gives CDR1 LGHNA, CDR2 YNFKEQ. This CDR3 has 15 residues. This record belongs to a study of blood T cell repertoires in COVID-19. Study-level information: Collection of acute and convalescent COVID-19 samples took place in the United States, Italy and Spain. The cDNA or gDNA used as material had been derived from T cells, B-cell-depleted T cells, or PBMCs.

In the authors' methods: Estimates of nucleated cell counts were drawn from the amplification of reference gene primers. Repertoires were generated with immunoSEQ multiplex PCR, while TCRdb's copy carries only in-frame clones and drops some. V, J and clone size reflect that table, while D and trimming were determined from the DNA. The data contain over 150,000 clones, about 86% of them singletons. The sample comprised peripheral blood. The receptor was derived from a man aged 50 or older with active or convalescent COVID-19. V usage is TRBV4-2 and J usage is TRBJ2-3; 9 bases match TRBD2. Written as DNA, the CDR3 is TGTGCCAGCAGCCACCGGACTAGCGGCACAGATACGCAGTATTTT. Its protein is CASSHRTSGTDTQYF.